What follows describes a single T cell receptor beta chain. In the authors' workflow: The authors estimated nucleated cell counts from reference gene primer amplification. Profiling relied on immunoSEQ multiplex PCR, and the TCRdb table lists in-frame clones only, not all of them. V and J calls and clone size are copied from that table; D and trimming were computed from the DNA. The sample holds 51,000 or so clones; about 90% are singletons and the top ten take over 10%. The data derive from a study of blood T cell repertoires in COVID-19. Background on the study: Researchers got acute and convalescent COVID-19 samples from the United States, Italy and Spain. The cDNA or gDNA used as material had been derived from T cells, B-cell-depleted T cells, or PBMCs.

Germline CDR1 reads SNHLY; CDR2 reads FYNNEI. The CDR3 contains 14 residues. Between the trimmed V and J ends, which lost 7 bases and 4 bases, there was a span of 13 bases. This chain uses TRBV2 with TRBJ1-4, with TRBD1 as a possible D gene (5 bases). Sequencing was performed on peripheral blood. This TCR came from a man aged 80 or over with acute or convalescent COVID-19. The CDR3 DNA sequence: TGTGCCAGCAATAAGGGGTCCGGTAATGAAAAACTGTTTTTT. Translated, it gives CASNKGSGNEKLFF.